This T cell receptor (beta chain) was sequenced in a study of T cells in localized non-small cell lung cancer. Overall study findings and caveats: Tumor trailed uninvolved adjacent lung in T cell clonality, which peaked there. Appearances in adjacent lung were noted for a median about 60 of the top 100 tumor clones.

The CDR3 is made up of 14 amino acids. Germline assignment: CDR1 SGHTS and CDR2 YDEGEE. Trimming removed 0 bases from V and 4 bases from J; junction bases left unmatched: 0. The repertoire was sequenced with immunoSEQ multiplex PCR; TCRdb's copy has only in-frame clones and lacks some. The sample holds tens of thousands of clones, roughly 88% seen once. Of note for this clone: What it binds is not known.

Sequences were derived from peripheral blood, sampled before any cancer treatment. The receptor was isolated from a male donor aged 60 or over with stage III squamous cell lung carcinoma. The chain uses TRBV5-8 and TRBJ1-3, with 8 positions matching TRBD1. The CDR3 loop reads CASSLGTGGNTIYF. Written as DNA, the CDR3 is TGTGCCAGCAGCTTGGGGACAGGGGGAAACACCATATATTTT.